This TCR beta chain was captured in a study of CXCR3-negative and CXCR3-positive naive CD8 T cells. The study, taken as a whole, reports: After cryopreservation, CXCR3 expression dropped partially; most assays used fresh PBMCs. Naive CXCR3-positive cells had TRB CDR3s more hydrophobic than those of CXCR3-negative naive cells. Naive subsets did not differ in surface CD5, and TRB CDR3 properties served to infer TCR strength.

Germline V lookup: CDR1 SGDLS, CDR2 YYNGEE. This CDR3 comprises 14 residues. CD45RO-CCR7+CD27+CD95- expression identified naive CD8+ T cells. Concerning this clonotype: Its matching antigen is unknown.

UMI-labeled 5' RACE yielded the TRB cDNA libraries. With the 5' RACE reads reprocessed, TCRdb shows one record per CDR3 protein and no DNA. The sample includes roughly 130,000 distinct CDR3 sequences. The sequencing sample was made of naive CXCR3+ CD8+ T cells from blood. As to subset: CD45RO-CCR7+CD27+CD95- naive CD8+ T cells expressing CXCR3 (TNR3+). The rearrangement uses TRBV9 and TRBJ2-7; TCRdb picks TRBD1, but there is no DNA to check that call. This clonotype originated in a human donor in good health. Some clones in this sample may be carry-over from other donors' samples. CDR3 amino acids: CASSVGQGADEQYF.